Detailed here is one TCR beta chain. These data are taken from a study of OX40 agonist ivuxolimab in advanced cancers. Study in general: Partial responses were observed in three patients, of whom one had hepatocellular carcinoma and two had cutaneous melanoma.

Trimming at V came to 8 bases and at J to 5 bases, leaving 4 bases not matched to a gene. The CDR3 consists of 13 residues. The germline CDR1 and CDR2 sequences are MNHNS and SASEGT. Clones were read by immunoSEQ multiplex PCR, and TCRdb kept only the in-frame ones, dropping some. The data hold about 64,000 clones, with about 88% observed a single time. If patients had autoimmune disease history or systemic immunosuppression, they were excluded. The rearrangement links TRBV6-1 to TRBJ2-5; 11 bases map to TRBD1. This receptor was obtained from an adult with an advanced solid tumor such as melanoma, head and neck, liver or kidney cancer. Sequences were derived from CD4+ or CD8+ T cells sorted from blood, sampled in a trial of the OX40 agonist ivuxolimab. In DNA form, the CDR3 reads TGTGCCAGCGGGACAGGGGGGTTTGAGACCCAGTACTTC. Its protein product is CASGTGGFETQYF.